The TCR beta chain described here comes from a study of T cell responses to AZD1222 COVID-19 vaccine. The study, taken as a whole, reports: Clonal diversity was possibly underestimated; the donors were predominantly white British and more often female.

About this clone: As yet, its antigen is unknown.

This CDR3 region has 13 residues. V shed 2 bases and J shed 6 bases, with 8 bases lying between them. CDR1 and CDR2 (germline): WNHNN, SYGVQD (reference sequence). The repertoire was sequenced with immunoSEQ multiplex PCR; TCRdb's copy has only in-frame clones and lacks some. Of around 130,000 clones listed, approximately 88% are singletons. The source is an adult in good health. This chain uses TRBV10-1 with TRBJ2-1; no definite D call. The input for sequencing was peripheral blood, taken on day 0 of MenACWY control vaccination. The DNA for the CDR3 is TGCGCCAGCAGTGAGGGGTCCCCCAATGAGCAGTTCTTC. Residues: CASSEGSPNEQFF.